The 12 T cell receptor beta chains listed next were all sequenced from one sample in a study of cytomegalovirus exposure and HLA in healthy donors. Amplification used 60 Vbeta primers and 13 Jbeta primers. Assay used: immunoSEQ multiplex PCR; TCRdb lists only in-frame clones, some missing. The table for this sample gives roughly 140,000 clones. The sample comprised PBMCs. Receptor source: a male donor in good health and CMV-seronegative.

The gene calls are TRBV6-5 and TRBJ2-7; a weak D match, TRBD1 (5 bases). The V gene lost 2 bases and the J gene lost 6 bases, with 14 bases spanning the gap. CDR3 length: 14 residues. The germline CDR1 and CDR2 sequences are MNHEY and SVGAGI. CDR3: CASSYGAAQSEQYF. For the CDR3, the DNA is TGTGCCAGCAGTTACGGGGCAGCACAGTCCGAGCAGTACTTC.

The chain uses TRBV7-9 and TRBJ2-7; unclear D gene. Trimming pared 5 bases from V and 3 bases from J, leaving 8 bases between. Germline V gene lookup returns CDR1 SEHNR and CDR2 FQNEAQ (reference sequence). The CDR3 contains 12 residues. For the CDR3, the DNA is TGTGCCAGCAGCCCCCCCGGCTACGAGCAGTACTTC. This codes for CASSPPGYEQYF.

This chain connects TRBV6-6 to TRBJ2-3; 9 positions agree with TRBD1. The ends lost 0 bases at V and 6 bases at J; junction bases unmatched: 7. This CDR3 contains 16 residues. Germline loops: CDR1 MNHNY, CDR2 SVGAGI (reference sequence). CDR3 bases: TGTGCCAGCAGTTACTCCCCACAGGGGGCAGGGGATACGCAGTATTTT. It translates to CASSYSPQGAGDTQYF.

The rearrangement uses TRBV27 and TRBJ1-3, with 7 bases fitting TRBD1. This CDR3 is built from 16 residues. The V and J ends lost 5 bases and 2 bases, in that order; junction bases with no gene match: 9. CDR1 and CDR2 (germline): MNHEY, SMNVEV (reference sequence). CDR3 protein: CASSVNRGFTGNTIYF. The CDR3 nucleotides are TGTGCCAGCAGTGTCAACAGGGGTTTCACTGGAAACACCATATATTTT.

The gene calls are TRBV6-5 and TRBJ2-3; D is unclear. This CDR3 has 13 amino acids. V lost 3 bases and J 2 bases, leaving 6 bases between the germline ends. Germline V CDR1 and CDR2: MNHEY, SVGAGI. CDR3 coding DNA: TGTGCCAGCAGTTATGCAGACACAGATACGCAGTATTTT. Translated, it gives CASSYADTDTQYF.

This chain uses TRBV11-2 with TRBJ2-1; TRBD2 matches 8 bases. CDR1 is SGHAT and CDR2 is FQNNGV in the germline V gene. The CDR3 is made up of 15 amino acids. Trimming removed 8 bases from V and 6 bases from J; junction bases left unmatched: 12. The CDR3: CASLREGLLVNEQFF. CDR3 bases: TGTGCCAGCTTACGGGAGGGCCTTCTGGTCAATGAGCAGTTCTTC.

V and J are TRBV4-2 and TRBJ2-2; D gene uncertain. This CDR3 has 12 residues. Deletions cut 4 bases from V and 7 bases from J, with 7 bases between. Germline V gives CDR1 LGHNA, CDR2 YNFKEQ. CDR3 sequence (DNA): TGTGCCAGCAGCCCGAACTACGGGGAGCTGTTTTTT. It encodes CASSPNYGELFF.

The chain uses TRBV28 and TRBJ1-5; no clear D. CDR1 and CDR2 from the germline V gene are MDHEN and SYDVKM. The V gene lost 6 bases and the J gene lost 11 bases, with 32 bases spanning the gap. The CDR3 has 18 amino acids. As DNA, the CDR3 is TGTGCCAGCAGAACCCCTAAACTGGGAGCCGAAAAATCGTGGGCCCAGCATTTT. Translated, it gives CASRTPKLGAEKSWAQHF. Complete variable domain (other parts from reference TRBV28 and TRBJ1-5): DVKVTQSSRYLVKRTGEKVFLECVQDMDHENMFWYRQDPGLGLRLIYFSYDVKMKEKGDIPEGYSVSREKKERFSLILESASTNQTSMYLCASRTPKLGAEKSWAQHFGDGTRLSIL.

CDR3 loop: CASSLKGGQKLFF. CDR3 DNA: TGTGCCAGCAGCTTAAAAGGGGGACAGAAACTGTTTTTT. The chain joins TRBV7-3 to TRBJ1-4; the match to TRBD1 covers 7 bases. V trimming: 1 base; J trimming: 11 bases; junction bases outside the gene matches: 4. This CDR3 contains 13 residues. The V gene's germline CDR1 is SGHTA and CDR2 FQGTGA.

The genes are TRBV28 and TRBJ1-2; unclear D gene. Germline-derived CDR1 and CDR2 are MDHEN and SYDVKM. The CDR3 is made up of 14 amino acids. Trimming pared 4 bases from V and 0 bases from J, leaving 9 bases between. CDR3 protein: CASSSRSSNYGYTF. In nucleotides, the CDR3 is TGTGCCAGCAGTTCTCGCAGTTCTAACTATGGCTACACCTTC.

The CDR3 DNA sequence: TGTGCCTGGGGACGAACAGGGAGCTCTGGAAACACCATATATTTT. This sequence encodes CAWGRTGSSGNTIYF. V and J are TRBV30 and TRBJ1-3; D may be TRBD1 (6 bases). This CDR3 spans 15 amino acids. The germline V gene has CDR1 GTSNPN and CDR2 SVGIG (reference sequence). V shed 5 bases and J shed 0 bases, with 14 bases lying between them.

The rearrangement joins TRBV7-8 to TRBJ1-5; D gene uncertain. V was pared by 1 base and J by 4 bases, with 8 bases between. Per germline, CDR1 SGHVS and CDR2 FQNEAQ. This CDR3 contains 14 residues. Written as DNA, the CDR3 is TGTGCCAGCAGCTTAGGGCCTTTGAATCAGCCCCAGCATTTT. Translated, it gives CASSLGPLNQPQHF.